These 6 T cell receptor beta chains came from one sample sequenced in a study of CD8 T cells in Susac syndrome. A quantity of about 0.5 to 1 ug RNA underwent reverse transcription using random hexamers. TCRdb analysed the immunoSEQ multiplex PCR reads with MiXCR anew, one entry per CDR3 protein. The sample yields over 300,000 distinct CDR3 sequences, just over 90% seen once. The sequenced sample was CD4+ T cells from PBMCs. The receptors derive from a human donor with multiple sclerosis.

This chain connects TRBV12-3 or TRBV12-4 to TRBJ1-2; TRBD1 matches at 7 bases. There are 15 residues in the CDR3. J was trimmed by 1 base and V by 4 bases; bases with no gene match: 6. This CDR3 reads CASSSGQIINYGYTF. The CDR3 nucleotides read TGTGCCAGCAGTTCGGGACAGATCATTAACTATGGCTACACCTTC.

The rearrangement uses TRBV12-3 or TRBV12-4 and TRBJ2-1; 10 nucleotides agree with TRBD2. J lost 14 bases, V lost 6 bases, and 7 bases had no gene match. This CDR3 spans 12 amino acids. CDR3 DNA: TGTGCCAGCAGCGGGTACCTAGCGGGAGAGTTCTTC. Translation: CASSGYLAGEFF.

The V gene is TRBV30, the J gene TRBJ2-1, with 8 nucleotides matching TRBD2. V gave up 4 bases and J gave up 6 bases; unmatched junction bases: 8. Germline V gene sequence: CDR1 GTSNPN, CDR2 SVGIG (reference sequence). The length of the CDR3 is 14 residues. The CDR3 here is CAWTGLAGFNEQFF. CDR3 DNA sequence: TGTGCCTGGACGGGGCTAGCGGGTTTCAATGAGCAGTTCTTC.

The chain couples TRBV10-3 to TRBJ1-1; a weak D match, TRBD1 (5 bases). The CDR3 totals 11 residues. Germline lookup yields CDR1 ENHRY and CDR2 SYGVKD. This chain's CDR3 is CAAGMNTEAFF. CDR3 bases: TGTGCTGCAGGGATGAACACTGAAGCTTTCTTT.

The chain uses TRBV6-1 and TRBJ1-5, with D hard to call. V was cut by 6 bases and J by 0 bases, with 9 bases left in between. CDR3 length: 14 amino acids. The germline CDR1 and CDR2 sequences are MNHNS and SASEGT. CDR3 residues: CASSPFYSNQPQHF. The DNA of the CDR3 is TGTGCCAGCAGCCCGTTTTATAGCAATCAGCCCCAGCATTTT.

The chain links TRBV7-3 to TRBJ2-7, with D hard to call. Germline loops: CDR1 SGHTA, CDR2 FQGTGA. The germline V and J ends were trimmed by 0 bases and 6 bases, with 9 bases remaining between them. CDR3 length: 13 residues. The CDR3 spells CASSLTVNSEQYF. CDR3 DNA: TGTGCCAGCAGCTTAACGGTGAACTCCGAGCAGTACTTC.